The 21 T cell receptor beta chains listed next were all sequenced from one sample in a study of post-analysis software for immune sequencing data. Notes on the study in general: Patients carried a few TRBV segments more frequently than controls did, and TRBV5-6, TRBV5-1 and TRBV20-1 were among them.

The antigens of these receptors remain unknown. cDNA libraries of TCR beta carried unique molecular identifiers. A single record per CDR3 protein comes from TCRdb applying MiXCR to the PCR reads. The sample yields 820,000 or so distinct CDR3 sequences, about 57% seen once. The sample taken for sequencing was blood. The origin of the receptors is a girl between 5 and 17 years old with multiple sclerosis.

The rearrangement joins TRBV9 to TRBJ2-7, with 13 bases identical to TRBD2. Germline values: CDR1 SGDLS, CDR2 YYNGEE. The CDR3 runs 17 residues. The trim removed 0 bases at V and 1 base at J, leaving 4 bases unmatched. The CDR3 bases are TGTGCCAGCAGCGTAGGTACTAGCGGGGGGGTTTCCTACGAGCAGTACTTC. It is translated as CASSVGTSGGVSYEQYF.

This clonotype was detected once. This rearrangement joins TRBV5-6 to TRBJ1-2, with 7 nucleotides matching TRBD1. Unmatched junction bases numbered 13, after V lost 6 bases and J lost 5 bases. Germline V gene data show CDR1 as SGHDT and CDR2 as YYEEEE. This CDR3 contains 15 residues. This CDR3 is CASNYVDREEYGYTF. Written as DNA, the CDR3 is TGTGCCAGCAACTACGTCGACAGGGAAGAGTATGGCTACACCTTC.

The chain uses TRBV27 and TRBJ1-2; TRBD1 might be the D (5 bases). Trimming pared 6 bases from V and 4 bases from J, leaving 18 bases between. Germline assignment: CDR1 MNHEY and CDR2 SMNVEV (reference sequence). The CDR3 sequence is 15 residues long. CDR3 coding DNA: TGTGCCAGCAGCCAACTTGGGGCAGCCAGCTATGGCTACACCTTC. It specifies CASSQLGAASYGYTF.

DNA of the CDR3: TGCGCCAGCAGCCGCACCGTGACTAGCGGGGGGGACAATGAGCAGTTCTTC. Encoded protein: CASSRTVTSGGDNEQFF. The chain uses TRBV5-1 and TRBJ2-1; TRBD2 aligns across 14 bases. The CDR3 sequence is 17 residues long. Germline V gene sequence: CDR1 SGHRS, CDR2 YFSETQ. Germline trimming cut 4 bases from V and 5 bases from J; bases unmatched to any gene: 8.

V gene TRBV20-1 combines with J gene TRBJ2-2, with 8 bases identical to TRBD1. With V trimmed by 0 bases and J by 3 bases, 6 bases remained unmatched. This CDR3 spans 16 amino acids. The germline gives CDR1 DFQATT, CDR2 SNEGSKA (reference sequence). The CDR3 DNA is TGCAGTGCTAGAGATCTGGGACAGGCGGACACCGGGGAGCTGTTTTTT. Translation gives CSARDLGQADTGELFF.

This rearrangement joins TRBV5-1 to TRBJ2-5; 8 bases map to TRBD1. The J call may be in error: the DNA end matches TRBJ2-7 better. The CDR3 contains 16 residues. Germline V gene data show CDR1 as SGHRS and CDR2 as YFSETQ. CDR3 protein: CASSLDVTGVRCEQYF. CDR3 nucleotide sequence: TGCGCCAGCAGCTTGGATGTGACAGGGGTTCGCTGCGAGCAGTACTTC.

This clonotype was picked up a small number of times. The CDR3, as DNA: TGTGCCAGCAGTTACGCTCAGACAGGGAACTATGGCTACACCTTC. Its protein is CASSYAQTGNYGYTF. The chain carries TRBV6-6 and TRBJ1-2; 7 bases match TRBD1. In germline, CDR1 is MNHNY, CDR2 SVGAGI (reference sequence). V shed 2 bases and J 2 bases; nucleotides not matched to a gene: 5. The CDR3 has 15 residues.

The chain uses TRBV5-1 and TRBJ2-1; 11 positions agree with TRBD2. V gave up 2 bases and J gave up 0 bases; unmatched junction bases: 7. Germline CDR1 and CDR2: SGHRS and YFSETQ. This CDR3 has 18 amino acids. The CDR3 coding sequence is TGCGCCAGCAGCTTTGGTGGACTAGCGGGTAACTCCTACAATGAGCAGTTCTTC. This codes for CASSFGGLAGNSYNEQFF.

This clonotype was observed a few times. The chain recombines TRBV12-3 or TRBV12-4 with TRBJ2-5; D may be TRBD1 (6 bases). V dropped 4 bases and J dropped 3 bases, with 9 bases sitting between them. The CDR3 contains 13 residues. DNA for the CDR3: TGTGCCAGCAGTTCCTCAGGGGAAGAGACCCAGTACTTC. This translates into CASSSSGEETQYF.

This clonotype appeared once. The V call is TRBV20-1, the J call TRBJ1-5, with 7 bases fitting TRBD1. The CDR3 length is 17 residues. Germline CDR1 DFQATT, CDR2 SNEGSKA (reference sequence). J was trimmed by 5 bases and V by 0 bases; bases with no gene match: 13. CDR3 sequence (DNA): TGCAGTGCTAGAGAAATAAGACAGGGTTTGATGGATCAGCCCCAGCATTTT. It translates to CSAREIRQGLMDQPQHF.

This clonotype was seen more than once but under ten times. The germline gene is not matched at one end of the junction; a read error may be the cause. The rearrangement joins TRBV12-3 or TRBV12-4 to TRBJ1-5; D is ambiguous. The CDR3 loop spans 13 amino acids. The CDR3 bases are TGTGCCAGCAGCTTAGCCGGTTATCAGCCCCAGCATTTT. It translates to CASSLAGYQPQHF.

This clonotype appeared a few times. The chain joins TRBV6-1 to TRBJ1-1; D remains unclear. With 1 base removed from V and 3 bases from J, the gap between germline ends came to 15 bases. CDR3 length: 16 amino acids. CDR1 is MNHNS, CDR2 SASEGT, per germline. The CDR3 here is CASSEEWGGRDTEAFF. CDR3 nucleotides: TGTGCCAGCAGTGAAGAGTGGGGAGGGCGGGACACTGAAGCTTTCTTT.

The chain uses TRBV9 and TRBJ1-1; 7 nucleotides match TRBD1. V lost 3 bases, J lost 4 bases, and 9 bases stayed unmatched. The CDR3 consists of 15 residues. The germline V gene has CDR1 SGDLS and CDR2 YYNGEE. This chain's CDR3 is CASSAHSTGPTEAFF. The CDR3 coding sequence is TGTGCCAGCAGCGCTCATTCGACAGGGCCCACTGAAGCTTTCTTT. The variable domain in full, completed from reference TRBV9 and TRBJ1-1, reads DSGVTQTPKHLITATGQRVTLRCSPRSGDLSVYWYQQSLDQGLQFLIQYYNGEERAKGNILERFSAQQFPDLHSELNLSSLELGDSALYFCASSAHSTGPTEAFFGQGTRLTVV.

This rearrangement joins TRBV5-1 to TRBJ2-5; D possibly corresponds to TRBD2 (6 bases). TRBJ2-7 explains the end of the DNA better; the J call may be wrong. The length of the CDR3 is 14 residues. The germline V gene has CDR1 SGHRS and CDR2 YFSETQ. CDR3 residues: CASSAGRELDEQYF. CDR3 DNA: TGCGCCAGCAGCGCCGGACGGGAGCTTGACGAGCAGTACTTC.

Remarks on this clonotype: Its ends do not fully match the called genes, so a read error is possible. V usage is TRBV20-1 and J usage is TRBJ1-4; D call uncertain. CDR3 length: 15 residues. Germline-derived CDR1 and CDR2 are DFQATT and SNEGSKA (reference sequence). The CDR3 sequence: CSARELTISGEKRFF. The CDR3 nucleotides are TGCAGTGCTAGAGAACTGACCATCTCGGGAGAAAAACGGTTTTTT.

CDR3 residues: CASRAGANSYEQYF. The CDR3 DNA reads as TGTGCCAGCAGAGCCGGGGCCAACTCCTACGAGCAGTACTTC. J is TRBJ2-7 and V is TRBV7-9; either TRBD1 or TRBD2 may supply D (5 bases each). The CDR3 loop spans 14 amino acids. In germline, CDR1 is SEHNR, CDR2 FQNEAQ (reference sequence). The V gene lost 6 bases and the J gene lost 0 bases, with 12 bases spanning the gap.

In its sample, this clonotype was seen a few times. The chain has TRBV25-1 and TRBJ2-1; 7 nucleotides agree with TRBD2. The V and J ends lost 4 bases and 9 bases, in that order; junction bases with no gene match: 9. This CDR3 region has 14 residues. Germline loops: CDR1 MGHDK, CDR2 SYGVNS. CDR3 sequence reads: CASSVGLAGAEQFF. The CDR3 DNA sequence: TGTGCCAGCAGTGTTGGGCTGGCGGGAGCTGAGCAGTTCTTC.

This clonotype was counted once. The V and J genes are TRBV12-3 or TRBV12-4 and TRBJ1-2; TRBD1 matches 11 bases. With V trimmed by 6 bases and J by 4 bases, 7 bases remained unmatched. The CDR3 consists of 15 residues. The CDR3 region has the DNA TGTGCCAGCAGCCTTCGGACAGGGGGCTCCTATGGCTACACCTTC. Translating it yields CASSLRTGGSYGYTF.

This clonotype was counted between two and nine times. The chain joins TRBV4-2 to TRBJ2-3, with TRBD2 identical over 8 bases. CDR1 is LGHNA, CDR2 YNFKEQ, per germline. The J segment lost 0 bases and the V segment lost 0 bases, leaving 8 bases of the junction unmatched. CDR3 length: 18 amino acids. The CDR3 sequence is CASSQDLKTSGSTDTQYF. CDR3 DNA: TGTGCCAGCAGCCAAGATCTTAAAACTAGCGGAAGCACAGATACGCAGTATTTT.

This chain joins TRBV20-1 and TRBJ2-5; 8 bases are a match to TRBD2. Per germline, CDR1 DFQATT and CDR2 SNEGSKA (reference sequence). The CDR3 sequence is 12 residues long. V shed 4 bases and J 11 bases; nucleotides not matched to a gene: 9. CDR3 nucleotide sequence: TGCAGTGCTAACAGCGGGGGTGGAGAGCAGTACTTC. Its translation: CSANSGGGEQYF.

The V and J genes are TRBV7-3 and TRBJ1-1; 9 nucleotides match TRBD1. Looked up from germline, CDR1 is SGHTA and CDR2 is FQGTGA. V shed 5 bases and J 5 bases; nucleotides not matched to a gene: 6. The CDR3 contains 14 residues. The CDR3 DNA reads TGTGCCAGCAGCGTACGGGACAGGGCTACTGAAGCTTTCTTT. Translating gives CASSVRDRATEAFF. The full variable domain, rest sourced from reference TRBV7-3 and TRBJ1-1, is GAGVSQTPSNKVTEKGKYVELRCDPISGHTALYWYRQSLGQGPEFLIYFQGTGAADDSGLPNDRFFAVRPEGSVSTLKIQRTERGDSAVYLCASSVRDRATEAFFGQGTRLTVV.